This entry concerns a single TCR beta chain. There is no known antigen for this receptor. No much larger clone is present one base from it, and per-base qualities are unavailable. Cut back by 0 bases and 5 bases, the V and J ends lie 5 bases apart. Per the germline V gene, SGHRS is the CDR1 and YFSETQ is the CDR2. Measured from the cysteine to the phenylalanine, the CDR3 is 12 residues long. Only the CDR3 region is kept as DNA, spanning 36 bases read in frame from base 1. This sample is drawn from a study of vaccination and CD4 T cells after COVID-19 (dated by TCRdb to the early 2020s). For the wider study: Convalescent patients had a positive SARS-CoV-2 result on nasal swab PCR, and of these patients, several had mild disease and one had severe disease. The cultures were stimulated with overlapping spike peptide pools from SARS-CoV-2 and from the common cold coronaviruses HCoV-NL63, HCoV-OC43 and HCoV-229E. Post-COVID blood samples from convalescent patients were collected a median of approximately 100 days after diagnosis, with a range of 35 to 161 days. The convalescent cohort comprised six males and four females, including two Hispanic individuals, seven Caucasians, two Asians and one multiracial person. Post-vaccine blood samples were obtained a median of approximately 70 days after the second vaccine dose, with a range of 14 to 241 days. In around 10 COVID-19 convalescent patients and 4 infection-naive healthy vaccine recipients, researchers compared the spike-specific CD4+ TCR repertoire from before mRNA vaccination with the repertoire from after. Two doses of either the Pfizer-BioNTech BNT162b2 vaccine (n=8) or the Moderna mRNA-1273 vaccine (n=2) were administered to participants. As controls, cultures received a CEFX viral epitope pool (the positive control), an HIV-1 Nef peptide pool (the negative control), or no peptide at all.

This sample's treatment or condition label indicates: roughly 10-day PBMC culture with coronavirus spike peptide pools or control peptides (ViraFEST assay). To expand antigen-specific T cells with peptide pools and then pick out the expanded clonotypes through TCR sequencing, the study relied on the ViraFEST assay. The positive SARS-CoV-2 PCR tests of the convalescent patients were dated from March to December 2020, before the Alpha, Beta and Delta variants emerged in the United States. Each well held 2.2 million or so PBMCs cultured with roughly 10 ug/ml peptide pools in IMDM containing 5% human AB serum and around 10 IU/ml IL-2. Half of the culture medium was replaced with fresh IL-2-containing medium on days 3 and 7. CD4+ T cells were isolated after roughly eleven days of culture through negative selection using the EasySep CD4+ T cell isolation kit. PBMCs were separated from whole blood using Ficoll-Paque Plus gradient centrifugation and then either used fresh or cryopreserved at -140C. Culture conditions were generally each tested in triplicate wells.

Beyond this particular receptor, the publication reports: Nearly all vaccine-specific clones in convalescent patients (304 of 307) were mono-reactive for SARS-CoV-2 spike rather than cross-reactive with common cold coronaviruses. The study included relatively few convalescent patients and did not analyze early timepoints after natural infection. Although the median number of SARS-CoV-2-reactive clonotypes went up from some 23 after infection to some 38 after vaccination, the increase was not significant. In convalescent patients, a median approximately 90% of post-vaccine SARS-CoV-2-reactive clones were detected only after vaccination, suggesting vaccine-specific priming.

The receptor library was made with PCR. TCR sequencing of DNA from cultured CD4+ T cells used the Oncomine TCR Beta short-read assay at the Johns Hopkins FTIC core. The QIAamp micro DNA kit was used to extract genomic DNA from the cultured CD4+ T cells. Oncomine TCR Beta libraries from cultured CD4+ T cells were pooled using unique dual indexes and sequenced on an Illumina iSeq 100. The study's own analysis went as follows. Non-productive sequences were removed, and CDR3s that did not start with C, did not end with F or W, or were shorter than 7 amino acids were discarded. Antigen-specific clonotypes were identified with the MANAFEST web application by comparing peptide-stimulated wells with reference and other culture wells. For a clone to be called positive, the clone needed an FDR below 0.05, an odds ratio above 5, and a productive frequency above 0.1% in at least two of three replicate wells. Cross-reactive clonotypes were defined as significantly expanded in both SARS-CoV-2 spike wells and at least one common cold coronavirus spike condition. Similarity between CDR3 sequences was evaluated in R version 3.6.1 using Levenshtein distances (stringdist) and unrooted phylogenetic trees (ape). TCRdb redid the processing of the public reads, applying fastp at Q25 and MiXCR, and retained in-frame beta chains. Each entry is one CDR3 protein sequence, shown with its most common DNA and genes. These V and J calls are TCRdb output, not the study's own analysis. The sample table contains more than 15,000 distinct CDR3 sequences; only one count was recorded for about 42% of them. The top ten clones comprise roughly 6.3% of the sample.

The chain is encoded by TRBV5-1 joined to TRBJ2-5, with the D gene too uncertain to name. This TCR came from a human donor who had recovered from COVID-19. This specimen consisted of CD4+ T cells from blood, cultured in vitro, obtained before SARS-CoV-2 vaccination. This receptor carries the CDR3 CASSLEGETQYF. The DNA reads TGCGCCAGCAGCTTGGAGGGCGAGACCCAGTACTTC.